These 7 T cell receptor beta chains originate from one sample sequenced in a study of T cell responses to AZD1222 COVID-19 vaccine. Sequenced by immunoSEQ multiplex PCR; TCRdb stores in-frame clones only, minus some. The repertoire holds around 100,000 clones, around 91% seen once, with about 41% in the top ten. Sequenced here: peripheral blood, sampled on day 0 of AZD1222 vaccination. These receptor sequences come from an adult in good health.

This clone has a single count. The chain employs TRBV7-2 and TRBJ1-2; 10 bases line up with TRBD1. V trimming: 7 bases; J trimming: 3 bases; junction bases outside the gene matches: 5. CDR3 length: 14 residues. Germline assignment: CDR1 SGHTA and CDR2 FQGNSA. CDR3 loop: CASTRDRGDYGYTF. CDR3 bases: TGTGCCAGCACTCGGGACAGGGGAGACTATGGCTACACCTTC.

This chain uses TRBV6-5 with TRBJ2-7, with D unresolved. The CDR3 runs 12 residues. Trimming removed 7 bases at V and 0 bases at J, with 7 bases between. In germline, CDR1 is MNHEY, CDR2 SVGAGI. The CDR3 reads CASTAPSYEQYF. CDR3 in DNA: TGTGCCAGCACGGCCCCCTCCTACGAGCAGTACTTC.

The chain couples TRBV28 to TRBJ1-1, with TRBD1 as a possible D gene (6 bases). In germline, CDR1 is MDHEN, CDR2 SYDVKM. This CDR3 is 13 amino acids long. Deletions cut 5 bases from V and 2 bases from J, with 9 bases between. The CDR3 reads CASSHRENTEAFF. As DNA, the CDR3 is TGTGCCAGCAGTCACAGGGAAAACACTGAAGCTTTCTTT. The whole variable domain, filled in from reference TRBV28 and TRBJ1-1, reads DVKVTQSSRYLVKRTGEKVFLECVQDMDHENMFWYRQDPGLGLRLIYFSYDVKMKEKGDIPEGYSVSREKKERFSLILESASTNQTSMYLCASSHRENTEAFFGQGTRLTVV.

The CDR3 region is CASSGTGRHEQYF. The CDR3 nucleotides are TGTGCCAGCAGTGGGACAGGTAGACACGAGCAGTACTTC. The V call is TRBV27, the J call TRBJ2-7, with 8 bases fitting TRBD1. With 5 bases clipped from V and 5 bases from J, the junction kept 5 bases outside the gene matches. This CDR3 region has 13 residues. Germline CDR1 reads MNHEY; CDR2 reads SMNVEV (reference sequence).

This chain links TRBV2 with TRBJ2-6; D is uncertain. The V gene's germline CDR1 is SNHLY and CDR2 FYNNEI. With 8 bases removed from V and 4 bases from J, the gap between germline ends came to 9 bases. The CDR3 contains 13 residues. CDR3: CASGLRGANVLTF. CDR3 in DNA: TGTGCCAGCGGCCTGCGCGGGGCCAACGTCCTGACTTTC.

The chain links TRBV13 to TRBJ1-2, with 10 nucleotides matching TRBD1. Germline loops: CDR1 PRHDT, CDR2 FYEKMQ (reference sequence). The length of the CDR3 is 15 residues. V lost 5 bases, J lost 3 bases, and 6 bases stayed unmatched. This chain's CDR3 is CASSPRTGGDYGYTF. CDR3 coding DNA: TGTGCCAGCAGCCCCCGGACAGGGGGGGACTATGGCTACACCTTC.

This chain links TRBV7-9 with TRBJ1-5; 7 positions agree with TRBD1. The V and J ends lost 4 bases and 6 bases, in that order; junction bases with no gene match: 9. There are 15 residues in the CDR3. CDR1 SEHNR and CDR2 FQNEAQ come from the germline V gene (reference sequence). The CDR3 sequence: CASSSNDRVGQPQHF. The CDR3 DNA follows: TGTGCCAGCAGCTCCAATGACAGGGTTGGTCAGCCCCAGCATTTT.